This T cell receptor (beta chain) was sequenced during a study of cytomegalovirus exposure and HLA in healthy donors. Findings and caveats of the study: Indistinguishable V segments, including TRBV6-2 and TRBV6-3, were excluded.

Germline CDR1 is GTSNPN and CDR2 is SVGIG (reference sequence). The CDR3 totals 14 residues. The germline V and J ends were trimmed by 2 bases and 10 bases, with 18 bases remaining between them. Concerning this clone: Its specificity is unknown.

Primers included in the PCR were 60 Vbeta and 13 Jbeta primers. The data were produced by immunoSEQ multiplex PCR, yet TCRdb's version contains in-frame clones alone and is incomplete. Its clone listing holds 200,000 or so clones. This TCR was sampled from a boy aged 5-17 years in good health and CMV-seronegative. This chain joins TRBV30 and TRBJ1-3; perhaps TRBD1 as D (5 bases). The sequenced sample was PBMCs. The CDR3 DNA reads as TGTGCCTGGAGTAAGGGTCAGGGAATCTTTACCATATATTTT. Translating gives CAWSKGQGIFTIYF.